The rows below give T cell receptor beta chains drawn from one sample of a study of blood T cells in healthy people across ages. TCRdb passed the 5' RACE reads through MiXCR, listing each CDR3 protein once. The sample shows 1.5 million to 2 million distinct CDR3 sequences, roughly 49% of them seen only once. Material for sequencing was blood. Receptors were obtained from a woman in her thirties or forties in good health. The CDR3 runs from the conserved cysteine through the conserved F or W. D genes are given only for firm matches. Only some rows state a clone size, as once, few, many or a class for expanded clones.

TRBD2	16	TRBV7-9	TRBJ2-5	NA	TGTGCCAGCAGCCCAGCGGGGGACCTACTCTCAGAGACCCAGTACTTC	CASSPAGDLLSETQYF
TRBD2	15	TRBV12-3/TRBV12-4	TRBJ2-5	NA	TGTGCCAGCAGGTCTAGCGGGGGGCTACAAGAGACCCAGTACTTC	CASRSSGGLQETQYF
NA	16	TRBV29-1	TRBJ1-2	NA	TGCAGCGTAAAGTCGGGTCAGGGTGCTGACAGATTCGGCTACACCTTC	CSVKSGQGADRFGYTF
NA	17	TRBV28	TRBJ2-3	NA	TGTGCCAGCAGTTTATCCGGGGCAGGGTGGGGCACAGATACGCAGTATTTT	CASSLSGAGWGTDTQYF
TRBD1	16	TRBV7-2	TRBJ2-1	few	TGTGCCAGCAGACCCGGGACAGGGGAGGCTCGGGGTGAGCAGTTCTTC	CASRPGTGEARGEQFF
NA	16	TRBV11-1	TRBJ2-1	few	TGTGCCAGCAGTTTCGTCCGGGCTCCCCAGGGGAATGAGCAGTTCTTC	CASSFVRAPQGNEQFF
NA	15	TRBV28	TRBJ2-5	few	TGTGCCAGCATCAGAGGGGGTGGAGTGGAAGAGACCCAGTACTTC	CASIRGGGVEETQYF
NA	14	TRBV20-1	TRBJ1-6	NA	TGCAGTGCTAGAGTTACCCAGGCTAATTCACCCCTCCACTTT	CSARVTQANSPLHF
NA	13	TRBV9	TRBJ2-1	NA	TGTGCCAGCAGCGACGACAGGAGCAATGAGCAGTTCTTC	CASSDDRSNEQFF
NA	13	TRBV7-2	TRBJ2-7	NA	TGTGCCAGCAGCGTAGCGCTGACGGCCGAGCAGTACTTC	CASSVALTAEQYF
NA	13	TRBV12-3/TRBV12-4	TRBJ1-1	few	TGTGCCAGCAGTGTAGGGGCGGGGACTGAAGCTTTCTTT	CASSVGAGTEAFF
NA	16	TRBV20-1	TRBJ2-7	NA	TGCAGTGCTAGTGCCGACTGGTCCCGCCGAGACTACGAGCAGTACTTC	CSASADWSRRDYEQYF
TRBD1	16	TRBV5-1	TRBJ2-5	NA	TGCGCCAGCAGAGAGGAGCCGGGACAGGCTTACAATGAGCAGTACTTC	CASREEPGQAYNEQYF
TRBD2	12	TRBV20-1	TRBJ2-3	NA	TGCAGTATTAGGGGAGGGGCAGATACGCAGTATTTT	CSIRGGADTQYF
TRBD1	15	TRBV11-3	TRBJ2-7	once	TGTGCCAGCAAGGGAACGGGACAGTATCACAATGAGCAGTACTTC	CASKGTGQYHNEQYF
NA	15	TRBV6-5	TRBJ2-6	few	TGTGCCAGCAGCTTCCCCGTTGCTGGGGCCAACGTCCTGACTTTC	CASSFPVAGANVLTF
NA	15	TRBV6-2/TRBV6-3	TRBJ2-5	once	TGTGCCAGCACCCTAAAGACGGGACGCCATGAGACCCAGTACTTC	CASTLKTGRHETQYF
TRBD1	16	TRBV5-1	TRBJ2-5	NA	TGCGCCAGCAGCGTGACCCCGGGACAGAGCAAAGAGACCCAGTACTTC	CASSVTPGQSKETQYF
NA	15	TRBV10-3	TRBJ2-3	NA	TGTGCCATCAGCCAAGGTCCTGACAGAACAGATACGCAGTATTTT	CAISQGPDRTDTQYF
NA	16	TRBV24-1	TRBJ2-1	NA	TGTGCCACCAGTGAAGCTCCAGGAGGAAGCCGCAATGAGCAGTTCTTC	CATSEAPGGSRNEQFF
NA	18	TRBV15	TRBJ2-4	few	TGTGCCACCAGCAGAGATCGGAACAGCTGGCTAGCCAAAAACATTCAGTACTTC	CATSRDRNSWLAKNIQYF
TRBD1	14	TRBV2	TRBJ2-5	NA	TGTGCCACGGACAGGGGAGGGAATTCGGAGACCCAGTACTTC	CATDRGGNSETQYF
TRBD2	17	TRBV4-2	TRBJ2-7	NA	TGTGCCAGCAGCCAAGTCGTTAGCGGGGGGGCCCCCTACGAGCAGTACTTC	CASSQVVSGGAPYEQYF
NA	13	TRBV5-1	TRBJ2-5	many	TGTGCCAGCAGCTTAGCCCCCGGGGAGACCCAGTACTTC	CASSLAPGETQYF
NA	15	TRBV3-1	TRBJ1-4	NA	TGTGCCAGCAGCCAAGATCGGGTCAGGAGTGAAAAACTGTTTTTT	CASSQDRVRSEKLFF
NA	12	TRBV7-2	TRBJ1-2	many	TGTGCCAGCAGCTTATCAGGGGTTGGCTACACCTTC	CASSLSGVGYTF
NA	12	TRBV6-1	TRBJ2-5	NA	TGTGCCAGCAGCGACACCTACAATGAGCAGTACTTC	CASSDTYNEQYF
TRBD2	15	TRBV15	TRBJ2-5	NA	TGTGCCACCAGCAGTACACTAGCGCCAAAAGAGACCCAGTACTTC	CATSSTLAPKETQYF
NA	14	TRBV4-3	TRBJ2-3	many	TGCGCCAGCAGCCAGGGGACTAGCACAGATACGCAGTATTTT	CASSQGTSTDTQYF
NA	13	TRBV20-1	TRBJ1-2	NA	TGCAGTGCTAGAAAGGGTAGTGACTATGGCTACACCTTC	CSARKGSDYGYTF
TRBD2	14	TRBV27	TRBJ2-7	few	TGTGCCAGCAGTTTCGGCAGGGAGGGCTACGAGCAGTACTTC	CASSFGREGYEQYF
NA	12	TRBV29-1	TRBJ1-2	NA	TGCAGCGTTGATGGGGTGGCCTATGGCTACACCTTC	CSVDGVAYGYTF
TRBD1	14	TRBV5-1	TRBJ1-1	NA	TGCGCCAGCAGCTTGGAGGGGGCAAGCACTGAAGCTTTCTTT	CASSLEGASTEAFF
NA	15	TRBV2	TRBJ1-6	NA	TGTGCCAGCAGTGGAGGGACGGCTCAGATTTCACCCCTCCACTTT	CASSGGTAQISPLHF
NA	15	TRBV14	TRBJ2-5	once	TGTGCCAGCAGCCAAAGGGCAGGGAGGAAAGAGACCCAGTACTTT	CASSQRAGRKETQYF
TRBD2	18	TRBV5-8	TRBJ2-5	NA	TGTGCCAGCAGCCCAGACACCGGGACTAAGGTTCTACAAGAGACCCAGTACTTC	CASSPDTGTKVLQETQYF
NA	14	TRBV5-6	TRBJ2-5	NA	TGTGCCAGCAGCTATGGGACCGCAGAAGAGACCCAGTACTTC	CASSYGTAEETQYF
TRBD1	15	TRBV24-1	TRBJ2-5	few	TGTGCCACCAGCCCCAGGACAGGGGCCGTAGGGACCCAGTACTTC	CATSPRTGAVGTQYF
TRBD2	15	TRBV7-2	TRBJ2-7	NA	TGTGCCAGCAGCAACCAGCGGGGGGCGTCCTACGAGCAGTACTTC	CASSNQRGASYEQYF
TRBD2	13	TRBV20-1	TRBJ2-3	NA	TGCAGTGCTAGTGCGGGGGGCGGAGATACGCAGTATTTT	CSASAGGGDTQYF
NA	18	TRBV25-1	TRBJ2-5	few	TGTGCCAGCAGTGAAATGTCCAGGGGTGTGGCCAACCAAGAGACCCAGTACTTC	CASSEMSRGVANQETQYF
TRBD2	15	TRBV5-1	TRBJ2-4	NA	TGCGCCAGCAGCCCCGGGGGAGGGACCAAAAACATTCAGTACTTC	CASSPGGGTKNIQYF
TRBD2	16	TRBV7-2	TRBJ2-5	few	TGTGCCAGCAGCTCACCCCCGGGGGGGCCGGGTGAGACCCAGTACTTC	CASSSPPGGPGETQYF
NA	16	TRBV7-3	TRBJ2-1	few	TGTGCCAGCAGCTTAATTGGTAGGGAGTCTAGCAATGAGCAGTTCTTC	CASSLIGRESSNEQFF
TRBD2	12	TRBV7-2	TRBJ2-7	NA	TGTGCCACCAGGACTAGTAATTACGAGCAGTACTTC	CATRTSNYEQYF
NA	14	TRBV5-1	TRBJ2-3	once	TGCGCCAGCAGCTTGGAGCTGGGTTCAGATACGCAGTATTTT	CASSLELGSDTQYF
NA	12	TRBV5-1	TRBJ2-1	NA	TGCGCCAGCCCCGTTGAGGGCTATGAGCAGTTCTTC	CASPVEGYEQFF